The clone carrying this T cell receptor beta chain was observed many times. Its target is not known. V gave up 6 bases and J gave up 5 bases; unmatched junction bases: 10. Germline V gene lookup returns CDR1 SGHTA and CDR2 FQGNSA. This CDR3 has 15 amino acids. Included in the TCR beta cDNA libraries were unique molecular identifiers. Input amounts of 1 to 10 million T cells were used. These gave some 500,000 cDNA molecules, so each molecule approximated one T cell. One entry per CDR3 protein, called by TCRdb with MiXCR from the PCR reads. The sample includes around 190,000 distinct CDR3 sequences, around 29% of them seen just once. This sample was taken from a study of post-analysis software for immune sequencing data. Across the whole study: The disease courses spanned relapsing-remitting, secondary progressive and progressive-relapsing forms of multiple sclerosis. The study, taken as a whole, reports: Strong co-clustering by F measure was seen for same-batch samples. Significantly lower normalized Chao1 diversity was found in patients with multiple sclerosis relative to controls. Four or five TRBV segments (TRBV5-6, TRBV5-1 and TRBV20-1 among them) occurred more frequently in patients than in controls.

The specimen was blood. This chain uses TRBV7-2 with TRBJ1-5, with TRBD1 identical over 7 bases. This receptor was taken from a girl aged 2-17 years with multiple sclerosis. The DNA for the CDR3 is TGTGCCAGCAGTCACCCCACAGGGGATGATCAGCCCCAGCATTTT. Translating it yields CASSHPTGDDQPQHF.